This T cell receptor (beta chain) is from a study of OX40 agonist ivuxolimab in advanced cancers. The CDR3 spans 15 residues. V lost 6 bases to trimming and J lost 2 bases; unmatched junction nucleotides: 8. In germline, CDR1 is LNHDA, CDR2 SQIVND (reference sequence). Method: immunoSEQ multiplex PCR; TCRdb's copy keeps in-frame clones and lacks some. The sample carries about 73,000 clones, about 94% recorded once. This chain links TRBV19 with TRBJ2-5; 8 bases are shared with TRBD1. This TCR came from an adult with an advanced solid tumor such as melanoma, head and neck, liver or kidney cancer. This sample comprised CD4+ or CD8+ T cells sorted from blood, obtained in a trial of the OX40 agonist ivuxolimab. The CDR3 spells CASRGAGTGQETQYF. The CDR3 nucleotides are TGTGCCAGTAGGGGGGCCGGGACAGGACAAGAGACCCAGTACTTC.